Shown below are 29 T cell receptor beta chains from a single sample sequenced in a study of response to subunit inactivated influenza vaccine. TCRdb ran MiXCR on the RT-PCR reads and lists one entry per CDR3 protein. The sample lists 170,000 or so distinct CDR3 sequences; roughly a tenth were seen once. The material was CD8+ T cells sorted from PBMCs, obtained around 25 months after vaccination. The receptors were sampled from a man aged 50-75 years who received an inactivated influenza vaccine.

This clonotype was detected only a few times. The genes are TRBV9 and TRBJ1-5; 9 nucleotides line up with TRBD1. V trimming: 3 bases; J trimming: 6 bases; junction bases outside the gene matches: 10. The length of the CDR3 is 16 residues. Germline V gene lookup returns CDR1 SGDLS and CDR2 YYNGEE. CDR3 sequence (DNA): TGTGCCAGCAGCGAAGGCTCCGGGACAGGGAGTCAGCCCCAGCATTTT. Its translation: CASSEGSGTGSQPQHF.

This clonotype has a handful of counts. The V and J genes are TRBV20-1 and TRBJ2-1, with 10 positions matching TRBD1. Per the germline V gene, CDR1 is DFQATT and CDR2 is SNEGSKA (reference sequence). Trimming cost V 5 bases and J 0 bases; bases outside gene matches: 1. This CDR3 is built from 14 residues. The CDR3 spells CSAWTGGSYNEQFF. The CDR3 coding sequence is TGCAGTGCTTGGACAGGGGGCTCCTACAATGAGCAGTTCTTC.

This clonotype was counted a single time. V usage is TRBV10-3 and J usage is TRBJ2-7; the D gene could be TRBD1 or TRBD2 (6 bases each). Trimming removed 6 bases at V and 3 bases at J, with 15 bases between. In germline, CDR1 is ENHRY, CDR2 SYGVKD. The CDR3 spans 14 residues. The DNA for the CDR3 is TGTGCCATCAGGGGGTCCGGGGGCTACTACGAGCAGTACTTC. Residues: CAIRGSGGYYEQYF.

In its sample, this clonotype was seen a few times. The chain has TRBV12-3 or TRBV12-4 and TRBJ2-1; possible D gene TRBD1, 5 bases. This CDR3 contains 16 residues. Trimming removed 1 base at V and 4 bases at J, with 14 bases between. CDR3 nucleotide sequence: TGTGCCAGCAGTTTAGTAGGGGCCCATCTTTACAATGAGCAGTTCTTC. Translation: CASSLVGAHLYNEQFF.

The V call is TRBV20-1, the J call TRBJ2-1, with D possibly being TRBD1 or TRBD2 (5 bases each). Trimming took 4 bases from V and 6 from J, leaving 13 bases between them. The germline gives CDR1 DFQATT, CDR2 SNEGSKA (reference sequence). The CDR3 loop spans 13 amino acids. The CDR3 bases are TGCAGTGCTAATGGACTGGGGCTCAATGAGCAGTTCTTC. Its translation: CSANGLGLNEQFF.

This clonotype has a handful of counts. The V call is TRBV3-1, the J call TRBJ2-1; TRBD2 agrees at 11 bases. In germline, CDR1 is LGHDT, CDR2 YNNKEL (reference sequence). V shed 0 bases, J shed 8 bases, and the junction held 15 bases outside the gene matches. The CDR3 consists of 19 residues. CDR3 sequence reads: CASSQEGSGLAVPDYEQFF. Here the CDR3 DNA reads TGTGCCAGCAGCCAAGAAGGCTCGGGACTAGCGGTCCCTGATTATGAGCAGTTCTTC.

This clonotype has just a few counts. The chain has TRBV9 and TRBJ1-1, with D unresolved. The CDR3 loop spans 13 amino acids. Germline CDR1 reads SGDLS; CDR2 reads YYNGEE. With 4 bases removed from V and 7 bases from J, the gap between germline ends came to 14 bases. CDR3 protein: CASSPGLADEAFF. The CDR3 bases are TGTGCCAGCAGCCCGGGCCTCGCGGATGAAGCTTTCTTT. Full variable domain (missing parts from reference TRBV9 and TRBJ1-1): DSGVTQTPKHLITATGQRVTLRCSPRSGDLSVYWYQQSLDQGLQFLIQYYNGEERAKGNILERFSAQQFPDLHSELNLSSLELGDSALYFCASSPGLADEAFFGQGTRLTVV.

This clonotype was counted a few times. CDR3 DNA: TGTGCCACCAGCAGCCGGGACAGGGGGCTATACGAGCAGTACTTC. Encoded protein: CATSSRDRGLYEQYF. The chain is built from TRBV15 and TRBJ2-7; TRBD1 matches 12 bases. Germline-derived CDR1 and CDR2 are LNHNV and YYDKDF (reference sequence). Trimming cost V 3 bases and J 4 bases; bases outside gene matches: 4. The CDR3 spans 15 residues.

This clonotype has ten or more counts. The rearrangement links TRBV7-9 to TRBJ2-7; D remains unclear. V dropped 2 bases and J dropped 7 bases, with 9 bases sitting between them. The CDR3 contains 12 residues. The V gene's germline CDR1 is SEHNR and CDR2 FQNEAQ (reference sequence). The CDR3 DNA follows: TGTGCCAGCAGCTTACCTGGGTATGAGCAGTACTTC. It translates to CASSLPGYEQYF.

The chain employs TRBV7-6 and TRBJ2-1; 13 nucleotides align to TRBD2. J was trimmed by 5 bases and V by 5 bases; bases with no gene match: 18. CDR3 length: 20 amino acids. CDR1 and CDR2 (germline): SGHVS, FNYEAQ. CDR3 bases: TGTGCCAGCAGCCAGTCGAGACTAGCGGGGGGCCCCACTGCTAACAATGAGCAGTTCTTC. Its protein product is CASSQSRLAGGPTANNEQFF. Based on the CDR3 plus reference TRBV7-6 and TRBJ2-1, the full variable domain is GAGVSQSPRYKVTKRGQDVALRCDPISGHVSLYWYRQALGQGPEFLTYFNYEAQQDKSGLPNDRFSAERPEGSISTLTIQRTEQRDSAMYRCASSQSRLAGGPTANNEQFFGPGTRLTVL.

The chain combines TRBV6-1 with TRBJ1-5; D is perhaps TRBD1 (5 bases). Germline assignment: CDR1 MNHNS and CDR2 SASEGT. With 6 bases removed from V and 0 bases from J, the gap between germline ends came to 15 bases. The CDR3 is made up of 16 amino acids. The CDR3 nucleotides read TGTGCCAGCAGCGGGACTTCGCCCTATAGCAATCAGCCCCAGCATTTT. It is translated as CASSGTSPYSNQPQHF.

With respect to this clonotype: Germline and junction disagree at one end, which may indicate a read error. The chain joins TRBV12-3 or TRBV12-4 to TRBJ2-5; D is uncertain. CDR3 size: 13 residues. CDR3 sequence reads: CASSLVRQDTQYF. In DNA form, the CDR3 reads TGTGCCAGCAGTTTAGTACGGCAAGATACCCAGTACTTC.

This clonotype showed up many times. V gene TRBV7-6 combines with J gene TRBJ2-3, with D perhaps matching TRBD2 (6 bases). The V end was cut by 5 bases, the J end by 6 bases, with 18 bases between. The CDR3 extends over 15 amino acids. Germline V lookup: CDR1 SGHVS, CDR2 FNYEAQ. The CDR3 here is CASSLSAGSADTQYF. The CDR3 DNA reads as TGTGCCAGCAGCCTCTCGGCGGGGTCAGCGGATACGCAGTATTTT.

In DNA, the CDR3 is TGTGCCAGCAGCCCTAGCGGGGGCCGCGCGGATGAGCAGTTCTTC. It encodes CASSPSGGRADEQFF. The chain recombines TRBV3-1 with TRBJ2-1, with 10 positions matching TRBD2. J gave up 8 bases and V 4 bases, and 8 bases lay outside the gene matches. Germline assignment: CDR1 LGHDT and CDR2 YNNKEL (reference sequence). This CDR3 contains 15 residues.

The CDR3 region has the DNA TGCGCCAGCAGCGAAGGGACGGGAGACACCTACGAGCAGTACTTC. It encodes CASSEGTGDTYEQYF. J is TRBJ2-7 and V is TRBV4-3; perhaps TRBD2 as D (6 bases). The CDR3 totals 15 residues. V dropped 5 bases and J dropped 2 bases, with 16 bases sitting between them. Germline values: CDR1 LGHNA, CDR2 YSLEER.

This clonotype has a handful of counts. In DNA form, the CDR3 reads TGTGCCAGCAGTAGGACAGGGGCGAGATATAGCACAGATACGCAGTATTTT. Protein: CASSRTGARYSTDTQYF. The rearrangement uses TRBV12-3 or TRBV12-4 and TRBJ2-3; 9 nucleotides match TRBD1. With V trimmed by 5 bases and J by 0 bases, 9 bases remained unmatched. The CDR3 length is 17 residues.

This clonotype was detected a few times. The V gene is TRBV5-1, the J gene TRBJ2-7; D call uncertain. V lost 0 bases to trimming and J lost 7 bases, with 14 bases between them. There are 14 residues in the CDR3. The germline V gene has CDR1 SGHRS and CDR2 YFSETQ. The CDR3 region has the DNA TGCGCCAGCAGCTTGGCACGGAACTCTGGGGAGCAGTACTTC. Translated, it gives CASSLARNSGEQYF.

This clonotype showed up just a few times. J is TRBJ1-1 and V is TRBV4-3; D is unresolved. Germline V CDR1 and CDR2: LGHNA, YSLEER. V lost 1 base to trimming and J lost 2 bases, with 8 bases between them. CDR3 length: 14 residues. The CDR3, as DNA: TGCGCCAGCAGCCAAGTTTACCAAAACACTGAAGCTTTCTTT. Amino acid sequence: CASSQVYQNTEAFF.

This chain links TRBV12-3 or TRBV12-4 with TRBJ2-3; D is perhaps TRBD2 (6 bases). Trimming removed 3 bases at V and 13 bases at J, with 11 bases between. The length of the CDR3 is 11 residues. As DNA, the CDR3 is TGTGCCAGCAGTTTGGGGGACTTGGAGTATTTT. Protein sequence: CASSLGDLEYF.

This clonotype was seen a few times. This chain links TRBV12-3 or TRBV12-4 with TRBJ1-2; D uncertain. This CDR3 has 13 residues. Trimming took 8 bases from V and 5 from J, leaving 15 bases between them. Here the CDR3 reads CASGLGLFYGYTF. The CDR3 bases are TGTGCCAGCGGACTTGGGCTTTTTTATGGCTACACCTTC.

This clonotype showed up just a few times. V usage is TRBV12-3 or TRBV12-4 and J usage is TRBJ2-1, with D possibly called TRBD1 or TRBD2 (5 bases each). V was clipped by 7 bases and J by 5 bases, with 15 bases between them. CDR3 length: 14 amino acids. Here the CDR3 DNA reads TGTGCCAGCACCCTGGCCGGGACCAACAATGAGCAGTTCTTC. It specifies CASTLAGTNNEQFF.

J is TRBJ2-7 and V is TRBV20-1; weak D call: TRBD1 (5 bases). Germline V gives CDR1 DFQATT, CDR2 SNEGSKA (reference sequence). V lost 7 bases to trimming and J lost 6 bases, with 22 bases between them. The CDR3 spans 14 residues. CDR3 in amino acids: CSVVTSGMGLEQYF. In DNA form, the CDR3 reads TGCAGTGTTGTTACATCAGGGATGGGCCTCGAGCAGTACTTC.

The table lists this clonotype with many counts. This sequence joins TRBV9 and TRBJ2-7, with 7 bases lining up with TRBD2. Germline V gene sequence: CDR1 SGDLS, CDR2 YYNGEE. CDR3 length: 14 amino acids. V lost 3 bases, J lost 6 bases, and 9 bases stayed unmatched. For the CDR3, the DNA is TGTGCCAGCAGCGCAACGGCGGGAGTCCTCGAGCAGTACTTC. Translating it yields CASSATAGVLEQYF.

This CDR3 reads CASSLDSGSIYEQFF. The DNA of the CDR3 is TGTGCCAGCAGTTTAGATAGCGGGAGCATCTATGAGCAGTTCTTC. The rearrangement uses TRBV12-3 or TRBV12-4 and TRBJ2-1, with 9 bases identical to TRBD2. With V trimmed by 1 base and J by 8 bases, 6 bases remained unmatched. The CDR3 loop spans 15 amino acids.

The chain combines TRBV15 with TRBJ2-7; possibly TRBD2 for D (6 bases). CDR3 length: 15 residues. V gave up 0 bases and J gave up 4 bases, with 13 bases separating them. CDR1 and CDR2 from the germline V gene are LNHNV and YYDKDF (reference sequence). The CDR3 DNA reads TGTGCCACCAGCAGAGATAGCGGAGTGAGGTACGAGCAGTACTTC. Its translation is CATSRDSGVRYEQYF.

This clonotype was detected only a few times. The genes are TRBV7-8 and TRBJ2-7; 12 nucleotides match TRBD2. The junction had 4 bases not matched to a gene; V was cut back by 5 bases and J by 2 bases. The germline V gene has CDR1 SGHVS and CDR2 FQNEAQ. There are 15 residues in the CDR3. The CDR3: CASSPGLAGTYEQYF. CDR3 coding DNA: TGTGCCAGCAGCCCCGGACTAGCGGGAACCTACGAGCAGTACTTC.

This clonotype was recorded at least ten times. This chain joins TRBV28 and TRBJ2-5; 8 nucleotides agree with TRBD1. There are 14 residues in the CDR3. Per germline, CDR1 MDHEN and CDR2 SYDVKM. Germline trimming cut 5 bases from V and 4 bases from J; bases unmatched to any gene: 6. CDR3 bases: TGTGCCAGCAGTCCAGGACAGGGAGGAGAGACCCAGTACTTC. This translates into CASSPGQGGETQYF. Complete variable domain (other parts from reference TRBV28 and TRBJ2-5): DVKVTQSSRYLVKRTGEKVFLECVQDMDHENMFWYRQDPGLGLRLIYFSYDVKMKEKGDIPEGYSVSREKKERFSLILESASTNQTSMYLCASSPGQGGETQYFGPGTRLLVL.

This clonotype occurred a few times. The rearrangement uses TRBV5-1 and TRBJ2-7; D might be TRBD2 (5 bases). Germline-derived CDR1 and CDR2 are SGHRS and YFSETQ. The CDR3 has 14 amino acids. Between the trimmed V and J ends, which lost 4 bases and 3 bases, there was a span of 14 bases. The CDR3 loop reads CASSHSGSCYEQYF. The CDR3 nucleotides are TGCGCCAGCAGCCACAGCGGTAGCTGCTACGAGCAGTACTTC.

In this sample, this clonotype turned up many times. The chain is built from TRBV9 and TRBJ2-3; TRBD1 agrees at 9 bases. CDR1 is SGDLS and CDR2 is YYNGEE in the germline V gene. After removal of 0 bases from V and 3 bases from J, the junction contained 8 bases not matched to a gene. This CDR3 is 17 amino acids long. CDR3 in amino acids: CASSVEPGQGSTDTQYF. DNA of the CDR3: TGTGCCAGCAGCGTAGAGCCGGGACAGGGATCGACAGATACGCAGTATTTT.